Presented here are 4 T cell receptor beta chains from one specimen sequenced in a study of blood T cell repertoires in COVID-19. The data were produced by immunoSEQ multiplex PCR, yet TCRdb's version contains in-frame clones alone and is incomplete. The sample holds about 250,000 clones, 88% seen once. Sequencing used peripheral blood. The receptor set was obtained from a woman aged 40 to 55 who had recovered from COVID-19.

This clone was detected only once. Possible read error: a much larger clone is one base away. The gene calls are TRBV24-1 and TRBJ2-1, with a tentative D call TRBD1 (5 bases). Looked up from germline, CDR1 is KGHDR and CDR2 is SFDVKD. The CDR3 totals 16 residues. Here the CDR3 DNA reads TGTGCCGCCAGTGATCCCGACAGTTCCTCCTACAATGAGCAGTTCTTC. Protein sequence: CAASDPDSSSYNEQFF.

The V gene is TRBV29-1, the J gene TRBJ2-1, with TRBD2 matching 14 bases. The CDR3 covers 12 residues. Germline V gene sequence: CDR1 SQVTM, CDR2 ANQGSEA. Trimming at V came to 4 bases and at J to 10 bases, leaving 0 bases not matched to a gene. CDR3 nucleotide sequence: TGCAGCGTTGGGACTAGCGGGAGGGAGCAGTTCTTC. Translating gives CSVGTSGREQFF.

The chain links TRBV6-5 to TRBJ2-7, with unresolved D. CDR1 MNHEY and CDR2 SVGAGI come from the germline V gene. V was cut by 0 bases and J by 2 bases, with 5 bases left in between. This CDR3 comprises 13 residues. The CDR3 region is CASSYSRTYEQYF. For the CDR3, the DNA is TGTGCCAGCAGTTACTCGAGAACCTACGAGCAGTACTTC.

The chain is built from TRBV6-6 and TRBJ2-3, with 9 bases lining up with TRBD2. The V gene end was trimmed by 7 bases and the J gene end by 4 bases; junction bases not matched to a gene: 9. The CDR3 has 15 residues. Germline CDR1 is MNHNY and CDR2 is SVGAGI (reference sequence). This CDR3 is CASKGAGGPADTQYF. Here the CDR3 DNA reads TGTGCCAGCAAGGGGGCGGGAGGGCCCGCAGATACGCAGTATTTT.